The sequence of this TCR beta chain was determined in a study of graft-versus-host responses after intestinal transplantation. Researchers placed some 200,000 CFSE-labeled responder cells in culture with some 200,000 irradiated, violet-dye-labeled stimulator cells. There are 13 residues in the CDR3. CDR1 MDHEN and CDR2 SYDVKM come from the germline V gene. V lost 11 bases to trimming and J lost 7 bases, with 18 bases between them. Using immunoSEQ multiplex PCR, the repertoire was profiled, and TCRdb retains in-frame clones only, with some absent. The table has about 15,000 clones, around a third seen once. Study observations and caveats: Circulating GvH clone levels at their peak were associated with HvG declines (early post-transplant). Recipient marrow contained GvH clones, some of which appeared first in ileum or blood.

This clone was counted only a few times. The chain carries TRBV28 and TRBJ2-1, with D maybe TRBD2 (6 bases). The TCR originated in a human patient who received an intestinal transplant. The material was alloreactive CD4+ T cells from a mixed lymphocyte reaction culture, obtained before intestinal transplant. The subset is: CFSE-low proliferating T cells sorted from approximately 6-day pre-transplant mixed lymphocyte reaction (GvH or HvG direction). The CDR3 DNA reads as TGTGCCGTCTGGGGCGGGGCCATTAATGAGCAGTTCTTC. Translation gives CAVWGGAINEQFF.